A selection of T cell receptor beta chains follows, all from one sample in a study of blood T cell repertoires in COVID-19. The data were produced by immunoSEQ multiplex PCR, yet TCRdb's version contains in-frame clones alone and is incomplete. The sample records 45,000 to 60,000 clones, around 84% being singletons. Sequencing was performed on peripheral blood. These receptors all come from a middle-aged man with acute or convalescent COVID-19. The CDR3 runs from the conserved cysteine through the conserved F or W. Expanded clones are given a class, and other clones once, few, many or no size at all.

once | TRBJ2-3 | TRBV13 | CASSSGTGLTSGTDTQYF
. | TRBJ2-6 | TRBV14 | CASSQVHRASGANVLTF
. | TRBJ2-1 | TRBV19 | CASSIQASGRNEQFF
. | TRBJ2-7 | TRBV29-1 | CSAPFQREVDEQYF
few | TRBJ1-5 | TRBV24-1 | CATSDRNNQPQHF
. | TRBJ2-7 | TRBV6-2/TRBV6-3 | CASSWGGHYEQYF
. | TRBJ2-1 | TRBV7-8 | CASSLDHHRNEQFF
. | TRBJ2-7 | TRBV6-6 | CASSYSKGALYEQYF
medium-sized | TRBJ1-4 | TRBV14 | CASRQTGSNEKLFF
. | TRBJ1-2 | TRBV5-1 | CASSTGSNYGYTF
. | TRBJ2-7 | TRBV10-2 | CASGKLELYEQYF
once | TRBJ2-5 | TRBV7-2 | CASSPQRETQYF
once | TRBJ2-2 | TRBV19 | CASSILAISGELFF
. | TRBJ1-5 | TRBV5-1 | CASSLTGGNQPQHF
. | TRBJ1-6 | TRBV6-4 | CASSDRTTGNSPLHF
. | TRBJ1-5 | TRBV4-1 | CASSPRRDSNQPQHF
. | TRBJ1-4 | TRBV4-1 | CASSQVGRHQEKLFF
once | TRBJ2-1 | TRBV27 | CASSLPGLDPYNEQFF
few | TRBJ1-1 | TRBV10-2 | CASSDSLGTGVNTEAFF
. | TRBJ1-1 | TRBV5-4 | CASSRQGQPNTEAFF
. | TRBJ1-6 | TRBV3-1/TRBV3-2 | CASSQDFTGYNSPLHF
. | TRBJ2-7 | TRBV7-2 | CASSVKDRPDEQYF
. | TRBJ1-3 | TRBV28 | CASSSVQDSGNTIYF
. | TRBJ1-4 | TRBV2 | CASREAAATNEKLFF
. | TRBJ2-1 | TRBV14 | CASSQVGGDYNEQFF
. | TRBJ1-2 | TRBV9 | CASSVEQGTGGYTF
few | TRBJ2-5 | TRBV6-5 | CASSSMGGGKETQYF
few | TRBJ2-1 | TRBV20-1 | CSAVQYNEQFF
. | TRBJ2-7 | TRBV2 | CASRGQGPYEQYF
. | TRBJ2-3 | TRBV4-1 | CASSQRGDTQYF
. | TRBJ2-5 | TRBV29-1 | CSARQYQETQYF
. | TRBJ2-1 | TRBV14 | CASSFRTGDVEQFF
. | TRBJ2-7 | TRBV7-3 | CASSPDRGQNEQYF
. | TRBJ2-1 | TRBV5-1 | CASSLGGLPYNEQFF
. | TRBJ1-1 | TRBV27 | CASSLWGGNTEAFF
. | TRBJ2-2 | TRBV6-1 | CASSEGGLNTGELFF
. | TRBJ2-7 | TRBV2 | CASSDAGGPYEQYF
once | TRBJ2-3 | TRBV5-4 | CASSSDTWDRVEADTQYF
. | TRBJ2-6 | TRBV3-1/TRBV3-2 | CASSQEEGATGANVLTF
once | TRBJ2-7 | TRBV6-1 | CASSVHWFSGRAGDEQYF
. | TRBJ1-3 | TRBV5-1 | CASSDQTGHSGNTIYF
. | TRBJ1-1 | TRBV10-3 | CAISERLRNTEAFF
few | TRBJ1-6 | TRBV18 | CASSPSFGGQTYNSPLHF
. | TRBJ2-7 | TRBV11-3 | CASSPGQSSYEQYF
. | TRBJ1-5 | TRBV7-6 | CASSSGDPQGSSLQPQHF
. | TRBJ2-1 | TRBV7-8 | CASSLPSGPSSYNEQFF
. | TRBJ2-5 | TRBV9 | CASSVEESRTQYF
. | TRBJ1-4 | TRBV5-1 | CASSLDSYIATNEKLFF
. | TRBJ1-1 | TRBV10-3 | CAITLQTGTEAFF
. | TRBJ1-5 | TRBV18 | CATSIGTDNQPQHF
. | TRBJ1-2 | TRBV5-1 | CASSFNGQVQDYGYTF
. | TRBJ2-2 | TRBV25-1 | CASRGSNRAGELFF
. | TRBJ2-3 | TRBV29-1 | CSAAKLEGDTQYF
. | TRBJ2-2 | TRBV11-3 | CASSPGTGGGELFF